Listed below are T cell receptor beta chains from one sample, sequenced in a study of blood T cell repertoires in COVID-19. Data came from immunoSEQ multiplex PCR; TCRdb stores just in-frame clones and leaves some out. The sample comprises 280,000 or so clones, approximately 88% of which are singletons, and 5.5% to 7% rests with the top ten. Sequenced: PBMCs or T cells enriched from blood (not recorded which). These receptors were obtained from a woman between 40 and 55 years old who had recovered from COVID-19. CDR3s include the opening cysteine and the closing phenylalanine or tryptophan.

14 TRBJ2-7 TRBV11-2 CASSFSRGAGEQYF
13 TRBJ1-2 TRBV7-2 CASSFRGEGFYTF
14 TRBJ2-7 TRBV27 CASSAERGAYEQYF
13 TRBJ1-5 TRBV12-3/TRBV12-4 CASRTGANQPQHF
16 TRBJ1-4 TRBV28 CASSSPGSSTNEKLFF
13 TRBJ2-7 TRBV27 CASKGTGPYEQYF
15 TRBJ2-3 TRBV6-2/TRBV6-3 CASSYWTSGTDTQYF
16 TRBJ2-7 TRBV28 CASSLPLGTGVVEQYF
13 TRBJ2-3 TRBV19 CASSSGAKDTQYF
12 TRBJ1-1 TRBV18 CASSPDRVEAFF
12 TRBJ2-1 TRBV30 CAWSVPGGEQFF
13 TRBJ2-1 TRBV7-2 CASSLAQAGEQFF
15 TRBJ1-1 TRBV28 CASTSDPTGFLEAFF
15 TRBJ2-2 TRBV19 CASSIDRRNTGELFF
16 TRBJ1-6 TRBV28 CASSQGTGPNNSPLHF
16 TRBJ2-1 TRBV28 CASSLLSLAGANEQFF
12 TRBJ2-7 TRBV2 CASSEQGHEQYF
14 TRBJ2-3 TRBV29-1 CSVAGTSGRVTQYF
12 TRBJ2-3 TRBV28 CASSTSTDTQYF
14 TRBJ2-1 TRBV10-1 CASSESRVPNEQFF
14 TRBJ2-1 TRBV11-2 CASSQGDSYNEQFF
13 TRBJ1-1 TRBV30 CAWGGPGQKRAFF
12 TRBJ2-7 TRBV11-2 CASSPDRGQQYF
16 TRBJ2-1 TRBV11-2 CASSLLRGRSHNEQFF
15 TRBJ2-1 TRBV18 CASSLGLAAHNEQFF
15 TRBJ2-2 TRBV7-2 CASSSYKGGTGELFF
12 TRBJ2-7 TRBV14 CASSHTAYEQYF
11 TRBJ2-7 TRBV28 CASSLQREQYF
15 TRBJ2-7 TRBV5-6 CASSPPGRVSHEQYF
11 TRBJ2-7 TRBV2 CASGTEYEQYF
15 TRBJ1-2 TRBV19 CASSIEGTGSYGYTF
13 TRBJ2-1 TRBV14 CASKGLAGNEQFF
13 TRBJ1-1 TRBV28 CASTVQGGTEAFF
13 TRBJ1-2 TRBV28 CASSQTGSYGYTF
14 TRBJ1-3 TRBV5-1 CASSLAASGNTIYF
18 TRBJ2-7 TRBV18 CASSKGAPREARTYEQYF
15 TRBJ2-7 TRBV9 CASSVMGGSSYEQYF
15 TRBJ2-3 TRBV19 CASSRGQGNTDTQYF
15 TRBJ1-2 TRBV4-3 CASSPPDREEDGYTF
13 TRBJ2-1 TRBV7-2 CASSPVLGGEQFF
12 TRBJ2-1 TRBV14 CASSSLVNEQFF
15 TRBJ2-5 TRBV11-3 CASSRTGTAQETQYF
16 TRBJ2-2 TRBV6-5 CASSSTSGGGTGELFF
14 TRBJ1-1 TRBV19 CASSPEFQNTEAFF
13 TRBJ1-2 TRBV10-3 CAISATAFYGYTF
14 TRBJ2-5 TRBV24-1 CATSDRRGQETQYF
12 TRBJ2-1 TRBV30 CAFYRGLNEQFF